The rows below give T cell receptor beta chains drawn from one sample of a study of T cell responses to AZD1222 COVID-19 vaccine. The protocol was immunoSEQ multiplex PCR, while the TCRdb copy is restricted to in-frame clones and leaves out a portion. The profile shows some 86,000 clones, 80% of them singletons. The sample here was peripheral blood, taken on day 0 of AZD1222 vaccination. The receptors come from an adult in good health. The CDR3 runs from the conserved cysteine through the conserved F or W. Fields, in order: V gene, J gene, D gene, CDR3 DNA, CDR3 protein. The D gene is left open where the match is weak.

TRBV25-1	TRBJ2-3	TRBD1	TGTGCCAGCAGTGACAGTCAGGGGGCGAGCACAGATACGCAGTATTTT	CASSDSQGASTDTQYF
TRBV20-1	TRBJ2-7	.	TGCAGTGCGGTAGCCTACGAGCAGTACTTC	CSAVAYEQYF
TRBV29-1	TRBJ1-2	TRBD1	TGCAGCGTTGAGGTCCAGGGGGCGGGCGGCTACACCTTC	CSVEVQGAGGYTF
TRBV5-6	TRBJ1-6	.	TGTGCCAGCAGCTGGGGTGGGGGCCAGTATAATTCACCCCTCCACTTT	CASSWGGGQYNSPLHF
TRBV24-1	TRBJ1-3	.	TGTGCCACCAGTGACTCGGGACGGGACTCTGGAAACACCATATATTTT	CATSDSGRDSGNTIYF
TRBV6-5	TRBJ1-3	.	TGTGCCAGCCAAGAGAGCTCTGGAAACACCATATATTTT	CASQESSGNTIYF
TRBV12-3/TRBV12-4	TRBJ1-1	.	TGTGCCAGCAGCCCCTTCACGAACACTGAAGCTTTCTTT	CASSPFTNTEAFF
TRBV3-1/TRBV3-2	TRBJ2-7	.	TGTGCCAGCAGCCAAGGCTTGAATGGCTACGAGCAGTACTTC	CASSQGLNGYEQYF
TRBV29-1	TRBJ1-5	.	TGCAGCGTCACACAGGGTTCGGGGGATCAGCCCCAGCATTTT	CSVTQGSGDQPQHF
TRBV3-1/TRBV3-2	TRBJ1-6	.	TGTGCCAGCAGCCAAGCGAGAGGAAGGTCACCCCTCCACTTT	CASSQARGRSPLHF
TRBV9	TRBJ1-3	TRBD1	TGTGCCAGCGCCCCCACGCCGACAGGGCTTGAAAACACCATATATTTT	CASAPTPTGLENTIYF
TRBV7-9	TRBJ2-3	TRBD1	TGTGCCAGCAGCGTCCCCCGGGACAGCTTCACAGATACGCAGTATTTT	CASSVPRDSFTDTQYF
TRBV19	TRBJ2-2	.	TGTGCCAGTAGTCCCCAGACAGGCGGCACCGGGGAGCTGTTTTTT	CASSPQTGGTGELFF
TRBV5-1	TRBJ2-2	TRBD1	TGCGCCAGCAGCCTAGGGACAGGGAACACCGGGGAGCTGTTTTTT	CASSLGTGNTGELFF
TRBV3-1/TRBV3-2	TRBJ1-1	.	TGTGCCAGCAGCCCCCAGGGACAGAACACTGAAGCTTTCTTT	CASSPQGQNTEAFF
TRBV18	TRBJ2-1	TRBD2	TGTGCCAGCTCACCACCCGGGACTAGCGGGAGTTTTAATGAGCAGTTCTTC	CASSPPGTSGSFNEQFF
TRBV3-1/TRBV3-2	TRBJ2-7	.	TGTGCCAGCCGCGGGTCCTCCTACGAGCAGTACTTC	CASRGSSYEQYF
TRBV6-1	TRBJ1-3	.	TGTGCCAGCAGTGACAGGACGAAGTCTGGAAACACCATATATTTT	CASSDRTKSGNTIYF
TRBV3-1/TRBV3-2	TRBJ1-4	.	TGTGCCAGCAGCCAATTGACCCCGGGAGAAAAACTGTTTTTT	CASSQLTPGEKLFF
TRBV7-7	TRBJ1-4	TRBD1	TGTGCCAGCAGCGCCCGACAGGGTGCTAATGAAAAACTGTTTTTT	CASSARQGANEKLFF
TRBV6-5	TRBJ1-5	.	TGTGCCAGCAGTCCTCCGACACGGGGCAATCAGCCCCAGCATTTT	CASSPPTRGNQPQHF
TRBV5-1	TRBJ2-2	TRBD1	TGCGCCAGCAGCTTGCGACAGGGAAAAACCGGGGAGCTGTTTTTT	CASSLRQGKTGELFF
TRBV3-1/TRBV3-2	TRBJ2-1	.	TGTGCCAGCAGCCTTAGCTCCTACAATGAGCAGTTCTTC	CASSLSSYNEQFF
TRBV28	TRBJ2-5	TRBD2	TGTGCCAGCAGTTCCCTCGGGGGGTTAAGGTCCCAAGAGACCCAGTACTTC	CASSSLGGLRSQETQYF
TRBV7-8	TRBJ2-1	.	TGTGCCAGCAGCTTGGCGGGAAGATCCTACAATGAGCAGTTCTTC	CASSLAGRSYNEQFF
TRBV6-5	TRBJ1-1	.	TGTGCCAGCAGTCCCCTACGCGCAAACGAAGCTTTCTTT	CASSPLRANEAFF
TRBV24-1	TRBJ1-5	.	TGTGCCACCAGACAGCCCCAGCATTTT	CATRQPQHF
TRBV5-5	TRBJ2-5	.	TGTGCCAGCAGCTTGGATACAGCCTCCCTAACCCAGTACTTC	CASSLDTASLTQYF
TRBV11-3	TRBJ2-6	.	TGTGCCAGCAGCTTTAGGAGCTCTGGGGCCAACGTCCTGACTTTC	CASSFRSSGANVLTF